These T cell receptor beta chains were read from a single sample in a study of radiotherapy plus CTLA-4 blockade in lung cancer. Method: immunoSEQ multiplex PCR; TCRdb's copy keeps in-frame clones and lacks some. The sample shows tens of thousands of clones, about 78% of them seen only once. The sequences come from peripheral blood, collected from a patient treated with radiotherapy plus ipilimumab. The receptors shown here come from a human donor with non-small cell lung cancer who had stable disease on radiotherapy plus ipilimumab. Both conserved end residues are part of each CDR3. D genes are given only for firm matches. For some rows the clone size is stated as once, few or many, or as a class when expanded; others skip it.

D	V	size	J	DNA	CDR3
TRBD1	TRBV5-1	once	TRBJ2-1	TGCGCCAGCAGCCCGGGACAGCGAAACAATGAGCAGTTCTTC	CASSPGQRNNEQFF
NA	TRBV25-1	NA	TRBJ2-2	TGTGCCAGCAGCAACAGGGGAGGAACCGGGGAGCTGTTTTTT	CASSNRGGTGELFF
NA	TRBV4-1	NA	TRBJ1-6	TGCGCCAGCAGCCAAGGGTGGGGGACGGAAAATTCACCCCTCCACTTT	CASSQGWGTENSPLHF
TRBD1	TRBV5-1	NA	TRBJ2-5	TGCGCCAGCAGAATGGGACAGAACCAAGAGACCCAGTACTTC	CASRMGQNQETQYF
TRBD1	TRBV19	NA	TRBJ1-1	TGTGCCAGTAGTAAGGGACAGTGGAACACTGAAGCTTTCTTT	CASSKGQWNTEAFF
NA	TRBV4-2	NA	TRBJ2-3	TGTGCCAGCAGCCAAGGTCTTCGACAAGATACGCAGTATTTT	CASSQGLRQDTQYF
TRBD1	TRBV7-2	NA	TRBJ1-1	TGTGCCAGCAGGCCTGGGCCGACAGGGGGCGCAATGGGGACTGAAGCTTTCTTT	CASRPGPTGGAMGTEAFF
NA	TRBV5-8	NA	TRBJ1-1	TGTGCCAGCAGCTTGGCAGGAACTTGGGGATCCACTGAAGCTTTCTTT	CASSLAGTWGSTEAFF
NA	TRBV5-8	NA	TRBJ1-5	TGTGCCAGCAGCTTGACAGGCAATCAGCCCCAGCATTTT	CASSLTGNQPQHF
NA	TRBV7-9	NA	TRBJ1-1	TGTGCCAGCAGCTTAGAGGGAAACACTGAAGCTTTCTTT	CASSLEGNTEAFF
TRBD1	TRBV27	NA	TRBJ2-3	TGTGCCAGCAGTCTAAGACAGGGGGCGACTACGCAGTATTTT	CASSLRQGATTQYF
NA	TRBV19	NA	TRBJ1-5	TGTGCCAGTAGCCTGTCGGGGGATGGTCAGCCCCAGCATTTT	CASSLSGDGQPQHF
TRBD1	TRBV7-6	NA	TRBJ2-5	TGTGCCAGCAGCCCCGGACAGGGGCGAGAGACCCAGTACTTC	CASSPGQGRETQYF
NA	TRBV11-2	few	TRBJ2-3	TGTGCCAGCAGCTTAGAGGTAACAGGGAGTAACACAGATACGCAGTATTTT	CASSLEVTGSNTDTQYF
NA	TRBV14	NA	TRBJ1-2	TGTGCCAGCAGCAATGGGGTCTATGGCTACACCTTC	CASSNGVYGYTF
NA	TRBV2	few	TRBJ2-3	TGTGCCAGCAGTAGTGACAGAACTAGCACAGATACGCAGTATTTT	CASSSDRTSTDTQYF
NA	TRBV6-5	few	TRBJ1-5	TGTGCCAGCAGCCAACGGGGGTTCGGCAATCAGCCCCAGCATTTT	CASSQRGFGNQPQHF
NA	TRBV27	NA	TRBJ1-5	TGTGCCAGCAGTCAAAACAGGGGCAATCAGCCCCAGCATTTT	CASSQNRGNQPQHF